This T cell receptor beta chain comes out of a study of T-cell reconstitution after alpha-beta-depleted transplantation in children. This clonotype was detected a few times. Its antigen is not identified. The length of the CDR3 is 14 residues. Unique molecular identifiers were used in preparing the TCRbeta library. From the PCR reads, TCRdb called clonotypes with MiXCR, one entry per CDR3 protein. The sample lists 900,000 or so distinct CDR3 sequences; about 15% were seen once. Study-wide findings and caveats: Surviving thymic progenitors and recipient T cells were the source of high TCRbeta diversity at day 60 in some patients. Reportedly, alpha-beta T cells present about two months post-transplant originated from several hundred expanded clones of graft origin. Newly generated T cells supplied most T-cell counts and diversity one year post-transplant.

The sequence was collected from a male patient between 5 and 17 years old who had a stem cell transplant for acute lymphoblastic leukemia, so the T cells may come from the graft donor. The sample consisted of PBMCs, mostly from graft donor cells, taken 360 days after TCRalphabeta/CD19-depleted stem cell transplant. The J gene is TRBJ1-1, the V gene TRBV21-1; the table's TRBD1 call for D was not verified on the DNA. TRBV21-1 is flagged as a pseudogene. The CDR3 reads CASSPQGTGAEAFF. In nucleotides, the CDR3 is TGTGCCAGCAGCCCGCAAGGAACAGGGGCTGAAGCTTTCTTT.